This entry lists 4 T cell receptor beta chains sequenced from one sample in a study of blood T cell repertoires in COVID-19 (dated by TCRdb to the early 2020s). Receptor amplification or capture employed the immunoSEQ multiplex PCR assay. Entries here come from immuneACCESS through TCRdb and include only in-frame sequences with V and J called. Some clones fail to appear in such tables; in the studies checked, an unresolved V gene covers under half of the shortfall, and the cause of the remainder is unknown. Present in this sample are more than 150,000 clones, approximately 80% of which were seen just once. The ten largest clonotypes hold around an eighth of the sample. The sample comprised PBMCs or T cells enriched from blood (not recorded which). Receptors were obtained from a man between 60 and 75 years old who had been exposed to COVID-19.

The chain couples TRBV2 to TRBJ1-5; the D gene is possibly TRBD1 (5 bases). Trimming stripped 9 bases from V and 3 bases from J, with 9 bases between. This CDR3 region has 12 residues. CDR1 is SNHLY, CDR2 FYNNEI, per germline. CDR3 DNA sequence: TGTGCCAGTACAGGACCCAATCAGCCCCAGCATTTT. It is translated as CASTGPNQPQHF.

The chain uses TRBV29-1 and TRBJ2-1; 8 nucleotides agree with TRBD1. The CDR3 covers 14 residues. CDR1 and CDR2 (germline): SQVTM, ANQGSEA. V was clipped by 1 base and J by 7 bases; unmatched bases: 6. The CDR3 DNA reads TGCAGCGTTGAAGGACAGGGGCAAGAGAATGAGCAGTTCTTC. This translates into CSVEGQGQENEQFF.

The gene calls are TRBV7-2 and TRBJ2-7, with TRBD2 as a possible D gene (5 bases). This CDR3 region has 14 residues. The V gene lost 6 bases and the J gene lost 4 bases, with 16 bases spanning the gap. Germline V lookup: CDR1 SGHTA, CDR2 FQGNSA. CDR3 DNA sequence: TGTGCCAGCAGTAGTACGGGGTTCAGTTACGAGCAGTACTTC. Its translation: CASSSTGFSYEQYF.

The chain's CDR3 is CASSIYERERRNTQYF. CDR3 DNA sequence: TGTGCCAGTAGTATATACGAGCGGGAGCGCCGGAATACGCAGTATTTT. The gene calls are TRBV19 and TRBJ2-3; 8 nucleotides align to TRBD2. Losses at the gene ends were 2 bases for V and 7 bases for J; bases not matched to a gene: 11. Germline lookup yields CDR1 LNHDA and CDR2 SQIVND (reference sequence). CDR3 size: 16 residues. Filled out from reference TRBV19 and TRBJ2-3, the complete variable domain reads DGGITQSPKYLFRKEGQNVTLSCEQNLNHDAMYWYRQDPGQGLRLIYYSQIVNDFQKGDIAEGYSVSREKKESFPLTVTSAQKNPTAFYLCASSIYERERRNTQYFGPGTRLTVL.